This T cell receptor (beta chain) is drawn from a study of radiation and T cells in renal cell carcinoma (dated by TCRdb to the early 2020s). Background for the entire study: The samples were obtained from a clinical trial, where primary renal cell carcinomas were treated with 15 Gy stereotactic body radiation therapy and then removed by nephrectomy 4 weeks afterward. In total, approximately 55 samples, comprising approximately 26 tumors and some 27 peripheral blood samples, were subjected to TCR beta sequencing. In the roughly 49 samples combined, 4,016,671 unique CDR3 nucleotide sequences were found, encoding roughly 2,500,000 unique CDR3 amino acid sequences.

Findings and caveats that apply to the study as a whole: The single-armed trial design could not address effects of radiation dose or scheduling on the TCR repertoire. In blood, the top tumor clonotypes increased between baseline and 2 weeks post-radiation and then shrank by 4 weeks, which suggests that tumor-resident clones expanded only transiently. Blood repertoire dynamics were not followed beyond 4 weeks after treatment. Because no pretreatment tumor biopsies were available, whether clonotypes were present in the tumor at baseline could not be determined.

The time point label here, explained by the study, means: blood 2 weeks post-SBRT. The treatment or condition label, as the study defines it: 15 Gy SBRT to primary tumor, nephrectomy 4 weeks later. To follow tumor-enriched clonotypes, serial peripheral blood was collected from radiation-treated patients at baseline and at 2 weeks and 4 weeks after SBRT. Every patient had renal cell carcinoma of clear cell pathology. Genomic DNA for TCR sequencing was prepared using the QIAamp DNA Blood Mini Kit (Qiagen). Only samples passing all quality control checks were included in the analyses. The germline V gene encodes CDR1 SQVTM and CDR2 ANQGSEA. The CDR3 contains 14 residues, cysteine and phenylalanine counted. Only the CDR3 portion is preserved as DNA: 42 bases, with reading frame beginning at the first base. V is trimmed back by 6 bases and J by 7 bases, and the junction contains 12 bases that no gene match accounts for.

Turning to this clone: It lacks a known antigen. Base qualities were left out, and no much larger clone turns up one base away.

Following the manufacturer's recommendations, the immunoSEQ kit was used to generate TCR beta libraries from genomic DNA. To prepare the libraries, a first multiplex PCR with proprietary primers was run, followed by a second PCR that added unique barcodes, and a bead cleanup was done after each round. A kit-provided positive control reaction and a negative control reaction were included in every sample batch. The final libraries underwent checking on an Agilent 4200 TapeStation D1000 ScreenTape, volumetric pooling, and quantification by qPCR. An Illumina NextSeq500 fitted with a MidOutput 150-cycle cartridge performed the sequencing, running 156 Read1 cycles and 15 Index1 cycles with the kit's custom primers. The pooled library was loaded at approximately 1 pM with an approximately 18% PhiX control spike-in. The paper's data handling went like this. The vendor-processed data were analyzed in R, and a clonotype was defined as all T cells that share the same CDR3 nucleotide sequence. For clone abundance analyses, frequencies were normalized to the 10,000 most abundant clones in each sample. Before analysis, public T cell clones were removed, and these numbered fewer than five per sample on average. Tumor-enriched and baseline blood-enriched clonotypes were defined by at least a 32-fold difference in abundance between compartments. A beta-binomial differential abundance model was used to identify clonotypes that expanded or contracted between blood time points. Tumor-blood repertoire similarity was measured with the Baroni-Urbani and Buser coefficient, and group comparisons used two-tailed Wilcoxon tests in R. TCRdb's version of the immuneACCESS table is confined to in-frame rearrangements and falls short of the full clone set. An unresolved V gene accounts for under half of the shortfall where checked; the remainder is of unknown origin. V and J calls and clone size follow that table, whereas D and trimming were derived from the DNA. The table for this sample lists tens of thousands of clones; roughly 78% of them were counted only once. The top ten hold around 28% of the sample.

This TCR came from a woman in her 70s with renal cell carcinoma. Sequences were derived from blood, sampled from a patient whose treatment included radiotherapy and nephrectomy. Rearrangement joined TRBV29-1 to TRBJ1-1; 9 central bases correspond to TRBD1. The bases are TGCAGCGTCGTTCAACACAGGGGGCTCAGTGAAGCTTTCTTT. It encodes CSVVQHRGLSEAFF.